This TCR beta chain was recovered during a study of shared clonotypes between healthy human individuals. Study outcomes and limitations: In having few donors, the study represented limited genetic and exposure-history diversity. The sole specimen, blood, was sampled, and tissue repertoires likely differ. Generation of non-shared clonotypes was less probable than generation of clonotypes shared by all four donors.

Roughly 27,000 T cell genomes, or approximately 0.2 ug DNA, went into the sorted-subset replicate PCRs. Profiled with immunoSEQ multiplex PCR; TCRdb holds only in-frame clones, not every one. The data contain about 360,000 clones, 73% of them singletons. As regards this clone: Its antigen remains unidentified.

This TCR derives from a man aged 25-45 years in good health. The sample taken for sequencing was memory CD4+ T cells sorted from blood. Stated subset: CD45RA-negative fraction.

The CDR3, as DNA: TGCGCCAGCAGCTTGTTTGGGGGCAAGAGCTACGAGCAGTACTTC. Amino acid sequence: CASSLFGGKSYEQYF. The chain has TRBV5-1 and TRBJ2-7, with D possibly TRBD1 on 6 matching bases. V was trimmed by 1 base and J by 3 bases, leaving 14 bases between them. This CDR3 is built from 15 residues. CDR1 is SGHRS, CDR2 YFSETQ, per germline.